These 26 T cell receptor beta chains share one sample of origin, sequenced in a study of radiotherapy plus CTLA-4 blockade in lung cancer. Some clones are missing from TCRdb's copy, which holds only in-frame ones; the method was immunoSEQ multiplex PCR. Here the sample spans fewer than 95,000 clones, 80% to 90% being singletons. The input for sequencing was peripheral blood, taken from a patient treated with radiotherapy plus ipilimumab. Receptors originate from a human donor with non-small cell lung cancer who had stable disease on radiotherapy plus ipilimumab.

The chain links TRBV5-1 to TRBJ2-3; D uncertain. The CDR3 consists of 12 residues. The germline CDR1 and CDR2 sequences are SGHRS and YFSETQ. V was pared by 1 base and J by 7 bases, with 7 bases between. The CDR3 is CASSLTVYTQYF. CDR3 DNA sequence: TGCGCCAGCAGCTTGACAGTTTATACGCAGTATTTT.

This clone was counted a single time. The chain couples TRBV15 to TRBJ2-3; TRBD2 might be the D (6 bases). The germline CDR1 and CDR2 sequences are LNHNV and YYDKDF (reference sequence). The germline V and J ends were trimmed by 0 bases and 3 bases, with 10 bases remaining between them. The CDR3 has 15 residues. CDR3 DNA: TGTGCCACCAGCAGAGATGCCGGGGGAACAGATACGCAGTATTTT. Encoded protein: CATSRDAGGTDTQYF. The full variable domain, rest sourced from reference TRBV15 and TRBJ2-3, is DAMVIQNPRYQVTQFGKPVTLSCSQTLNHNVMYWYQQKSSQAPKLLFHYYDKDFNNEADTPDNFQSRRPNTSFCFLDIRSPGLGDTAMYLCATSRDAGGTDTQYFGPGTRLTVL.

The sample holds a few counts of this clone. The CDR3 coding sequence is TGTGCCAGCAGCTTGGGGAGCGGGAGACTGAATGAGCAGTTCTTC. Its protein is CASSLGSGRLNEQFF. The chain carries TRBV7-9 and TRBJ2-1; 8 nucleotides agree with TRBD2. The length of the CDR3 is 15 residues. Germline-derived CDR1 and CDR2 are SEHNR and FQNEAQ (reference sequence). V trimming: 3 bases; J trimming: 7 bases; junction bases outside the gene matches: 8.

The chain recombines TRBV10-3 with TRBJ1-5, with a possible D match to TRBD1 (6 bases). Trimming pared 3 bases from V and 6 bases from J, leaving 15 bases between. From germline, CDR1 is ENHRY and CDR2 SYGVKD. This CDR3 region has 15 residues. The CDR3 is CAISEGGGLSQPQHF. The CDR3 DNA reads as TGTGCCATCAGTGAAGGGGGGGGGCTAAGTCAGCCCCAGCATTTT.

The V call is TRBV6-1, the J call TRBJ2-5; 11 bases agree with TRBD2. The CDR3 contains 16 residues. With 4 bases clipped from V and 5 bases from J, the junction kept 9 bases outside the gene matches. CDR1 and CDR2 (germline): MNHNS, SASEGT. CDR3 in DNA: TGTGCCAGCAGTGTGGTCCCGGGACTAGCGGCCGAGACCCAGTACTTC. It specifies CASSVVPGLAAETQYF.

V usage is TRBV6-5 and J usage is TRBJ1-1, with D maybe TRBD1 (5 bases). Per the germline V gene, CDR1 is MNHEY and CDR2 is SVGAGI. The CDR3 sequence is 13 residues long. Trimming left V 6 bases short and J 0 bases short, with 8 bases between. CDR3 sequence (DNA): TGTGCCAGCAGGTCGGGGGTGAACACTGAAGCTTTCTTT. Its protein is CASRSGVNTEAFF.

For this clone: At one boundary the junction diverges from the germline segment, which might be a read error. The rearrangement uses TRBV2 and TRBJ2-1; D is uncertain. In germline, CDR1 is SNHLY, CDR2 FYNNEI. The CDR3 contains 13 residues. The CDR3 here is CASSENSNNEQFF. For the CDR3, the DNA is TGTGCCAGCAGTGAAAACTCCAACAATGAGCAGTTCTTC.

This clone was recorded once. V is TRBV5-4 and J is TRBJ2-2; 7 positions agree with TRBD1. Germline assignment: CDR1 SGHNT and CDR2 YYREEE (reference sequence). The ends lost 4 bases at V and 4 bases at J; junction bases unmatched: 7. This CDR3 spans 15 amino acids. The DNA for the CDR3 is TGTGCCAGCAGCGTGGGACAGTTGAGCACCGGGGAGCTGTTTTTT. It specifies CASSVGQLSTGELFF.

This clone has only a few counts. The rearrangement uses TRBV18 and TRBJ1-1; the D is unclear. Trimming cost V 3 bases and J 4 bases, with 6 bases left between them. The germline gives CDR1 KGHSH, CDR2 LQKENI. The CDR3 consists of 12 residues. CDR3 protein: CASSPTGTEAFF. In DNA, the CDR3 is TGTGCCAGCTCACCTACTGGCACTGAAGCTTTCTTT.

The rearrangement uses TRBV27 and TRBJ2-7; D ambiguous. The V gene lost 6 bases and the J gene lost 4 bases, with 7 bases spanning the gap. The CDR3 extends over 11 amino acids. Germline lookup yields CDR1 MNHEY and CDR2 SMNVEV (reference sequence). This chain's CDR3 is CASSIGYEQYF. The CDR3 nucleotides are TGTGCCAGCAGCATCGGATACGAGCAGTACTTC.

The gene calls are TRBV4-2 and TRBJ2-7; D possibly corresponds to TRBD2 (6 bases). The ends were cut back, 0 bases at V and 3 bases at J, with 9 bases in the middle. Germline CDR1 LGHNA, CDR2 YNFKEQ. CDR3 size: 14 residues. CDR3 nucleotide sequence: TGTGCCAGCAGCCAAGATACTAGCTTCTACGAGCAGTACTTC. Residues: CASSQDTSFYEQYF.

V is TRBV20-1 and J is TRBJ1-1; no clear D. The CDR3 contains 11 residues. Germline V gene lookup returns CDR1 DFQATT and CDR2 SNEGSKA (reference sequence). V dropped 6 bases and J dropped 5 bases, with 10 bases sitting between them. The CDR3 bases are TGCAGTGCAACCAAGGGTACTGAAGCTTTCTTT. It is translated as CSATKGTEAFF.

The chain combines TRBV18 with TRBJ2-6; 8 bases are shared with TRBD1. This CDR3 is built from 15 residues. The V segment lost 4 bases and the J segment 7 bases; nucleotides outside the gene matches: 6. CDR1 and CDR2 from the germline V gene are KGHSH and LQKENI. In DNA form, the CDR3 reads TGTGCCAGCTCACGAGGGACAGGCCGCGCCAACGTCCTGACTTTC. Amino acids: CASSRGTGRANVLTF.

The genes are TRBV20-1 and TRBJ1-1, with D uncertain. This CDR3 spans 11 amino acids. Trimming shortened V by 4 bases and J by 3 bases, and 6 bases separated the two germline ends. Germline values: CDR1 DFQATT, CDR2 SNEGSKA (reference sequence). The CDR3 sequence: CSATWDTEAFF. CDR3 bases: TGCAGTGCTACTTGGGACACTGAAGCTTTCTTT.

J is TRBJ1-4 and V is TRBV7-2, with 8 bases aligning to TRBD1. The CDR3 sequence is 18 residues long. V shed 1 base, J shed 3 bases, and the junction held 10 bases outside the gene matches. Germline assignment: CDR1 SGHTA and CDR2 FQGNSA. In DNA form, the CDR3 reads TGTGCCAGCAGCTTAGGTGGGACAGGACGTATGGCTAATGAAAAACTGTTTTTT. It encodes CASSLGGTGRMANEKLFF.

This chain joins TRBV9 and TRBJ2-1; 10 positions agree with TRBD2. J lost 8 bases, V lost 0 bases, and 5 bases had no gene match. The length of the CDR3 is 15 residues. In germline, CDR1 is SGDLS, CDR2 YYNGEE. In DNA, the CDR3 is TGTGCCAGCAGCGTAGGGGCTAGCGGGGGCTATGAGCAGTTCTTC. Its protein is CASSVGASGGYEQFF.

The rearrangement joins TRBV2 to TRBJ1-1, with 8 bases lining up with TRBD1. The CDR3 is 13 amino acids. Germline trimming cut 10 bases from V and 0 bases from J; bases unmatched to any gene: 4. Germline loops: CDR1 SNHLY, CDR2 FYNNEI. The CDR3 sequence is CAMRTGMNTEAFF. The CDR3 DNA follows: TGTGCCATGAGGACAGGGATGAACACTGAAGCTTTCTTT.

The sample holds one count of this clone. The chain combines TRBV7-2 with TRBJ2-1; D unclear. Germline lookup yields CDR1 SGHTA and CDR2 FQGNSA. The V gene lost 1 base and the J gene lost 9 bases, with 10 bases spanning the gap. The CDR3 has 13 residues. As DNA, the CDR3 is TGTGCCAGCAGCTTAGGTCGTAGTGGTGAGCAGTTCTTC. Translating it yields CASSLGRSGEQFF.

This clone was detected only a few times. CDR3 sequence reads: CASSPGLARTDTQYF. CDR3 DNA sequence: TGTGCCAGTTCGCCGGGACTAGCGCGCACAGATACGCAGTATTTT. J is TRBJ2-3 and V is TRBV18; TRBD2 matches at 10 bases. CDR1 KGHSH and CDR2 LQKENI come from the germline V gene. With 9 bases clipped from V and 1 base from J, the junction kept 7 bases outside the gene matches. The CDR3 sequence is 15 residues long. The full variable domain, its missing parts supplied by reference TRBV18 and TRBJ2-3, is NAGVMQNPRHLVRRRGQEARLRCSPMKGHSHVYWYRQLPEEGLKFMVYLQKENIIDESGMPKERFSAEFPKEGPSILRIQQVVRGDSAAYFCASSPGLARTDTQYFGPGTRLTVL.

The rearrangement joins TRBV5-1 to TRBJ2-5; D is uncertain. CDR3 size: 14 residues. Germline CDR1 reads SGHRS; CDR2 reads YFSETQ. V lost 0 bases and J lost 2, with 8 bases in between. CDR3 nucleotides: TGCGCCAGCAGCTTGGCGGCGAATCAAGAGACCCAGTACTTC. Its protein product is CASSLAANQETQYF.

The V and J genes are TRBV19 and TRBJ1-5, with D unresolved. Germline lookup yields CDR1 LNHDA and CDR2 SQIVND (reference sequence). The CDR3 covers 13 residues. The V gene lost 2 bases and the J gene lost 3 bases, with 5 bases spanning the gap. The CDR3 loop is CASSITLNQPQHF. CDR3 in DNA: TGTGCCAGTAGTATAACCCTCAATCAGCCCCAGCATTTT.

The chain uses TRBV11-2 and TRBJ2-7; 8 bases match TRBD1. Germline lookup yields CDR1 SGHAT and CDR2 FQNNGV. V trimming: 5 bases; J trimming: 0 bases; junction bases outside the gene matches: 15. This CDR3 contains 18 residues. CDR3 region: CASSPRATGQGFSYEQYF. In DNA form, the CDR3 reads TGTGCCAGCAGCCCACGCGCCACCGGACAGGGATTCTCCTACGAGCAGTACTTC. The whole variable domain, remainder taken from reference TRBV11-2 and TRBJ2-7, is EAGVAQSPRYKIIEKRQSVAFWCNPISGHATLYWYQQILGQGPKLLIQFQNNGVVDDSQLPKDRFSAERLKGVDSTLKIQPAKLEDSAVYLCASSPRATGQGFSYEQYFGPGTRLTVT.

CDR3 region: CASSSDSAISYEQYF. For the CDR3, the DNA is TGTGCCAGCAGCTCGGACAGCGCGATCTCCTACGAGCAGTACTTC. The chain is built from TRBV6-5 and TRBJ2-7, with D possibly TRBD1 on 6 matching bases. CDR3 size: 15 residues. CDR1 is MNHEY, CDR2 SVGAGI, per germline. The V and J ends lost 6 bases and 0 bases respectively, with 15 bases between them.

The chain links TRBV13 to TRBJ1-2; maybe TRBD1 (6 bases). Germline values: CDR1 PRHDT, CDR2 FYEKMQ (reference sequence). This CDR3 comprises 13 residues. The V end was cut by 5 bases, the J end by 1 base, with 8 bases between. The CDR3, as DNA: TGTGCCAGCAGCATACAGGGTAACTATGGCTACACCTTC. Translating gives CASSIQGNYGYTF.

The CDR3 loop is CATSDLAGSYEQYF. The CDR3 DNA is TGTGCCACCTCCGATCTAGCGGGGTCCTACGAGCAGTACTTC. The chain links TRBV5-4 to TRBJ2-7; 9 bases fit TRBD2. J gave up 1 base and V 9 bases, and 8 bases lay outside the gene matches. This CDR3 spans 14 amino acids. The germline CDR1 and CDR2 sequences are SGHNT and YYREEE (reference sequence).

The CDR3 DNA is TGTGCCAGCAGTTTATGGGTAGCGGGAGATACCGGGGAGCTGTTTTTT. Its translation: CASSLWVAGDTGELFF. The V gene is TRBV28, the J gene TRBJ2-2, with 9 positions matching TRBD2. Germline assignment: CDR1 MDHEN and CDR2 SYDVKM. V gave up 0 bases and J gave up 5 bases; unmatched junction bases: 4. This CDR3 spans 16 amino acids.